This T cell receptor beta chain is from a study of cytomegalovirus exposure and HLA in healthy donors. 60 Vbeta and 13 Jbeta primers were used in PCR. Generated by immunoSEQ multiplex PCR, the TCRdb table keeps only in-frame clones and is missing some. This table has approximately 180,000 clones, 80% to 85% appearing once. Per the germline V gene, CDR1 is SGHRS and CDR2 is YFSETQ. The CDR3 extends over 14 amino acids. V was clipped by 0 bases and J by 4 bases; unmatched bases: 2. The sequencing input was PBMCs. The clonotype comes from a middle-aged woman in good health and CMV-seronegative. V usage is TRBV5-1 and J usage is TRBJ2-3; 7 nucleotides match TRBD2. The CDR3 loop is CASSLEAGPDTQYF. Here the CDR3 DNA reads TGCGCCAGCAGCTTGGAAGCGGGACCAGATACGCAGTATTTT.